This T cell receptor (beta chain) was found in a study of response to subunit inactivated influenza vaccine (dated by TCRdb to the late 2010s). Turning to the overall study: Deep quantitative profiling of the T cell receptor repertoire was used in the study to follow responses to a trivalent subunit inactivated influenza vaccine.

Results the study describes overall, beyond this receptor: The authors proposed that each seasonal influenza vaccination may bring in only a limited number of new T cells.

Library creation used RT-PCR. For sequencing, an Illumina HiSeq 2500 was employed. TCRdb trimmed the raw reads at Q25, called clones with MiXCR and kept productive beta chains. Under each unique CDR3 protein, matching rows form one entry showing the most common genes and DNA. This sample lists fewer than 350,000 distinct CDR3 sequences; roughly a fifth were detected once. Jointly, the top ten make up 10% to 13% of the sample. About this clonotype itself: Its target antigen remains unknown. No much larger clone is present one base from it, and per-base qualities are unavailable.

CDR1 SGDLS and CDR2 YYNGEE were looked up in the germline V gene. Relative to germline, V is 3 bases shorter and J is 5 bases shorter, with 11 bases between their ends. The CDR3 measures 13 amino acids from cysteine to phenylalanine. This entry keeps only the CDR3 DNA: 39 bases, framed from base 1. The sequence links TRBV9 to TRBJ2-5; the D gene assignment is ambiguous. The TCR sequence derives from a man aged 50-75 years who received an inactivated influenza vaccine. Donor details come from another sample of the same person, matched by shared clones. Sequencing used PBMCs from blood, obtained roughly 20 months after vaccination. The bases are TGTGCCAGCAGCGGAAGGGTAGGGGAGACCCAGTACTTC. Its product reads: CASSGRVGETQYF.